The entry that follows covers one TCR beta chain sequence. Next came a second PCR, run for about 6 to 12 cycles, which used a sample-barcoded 5' primer along with a J-beta primer mix. One entry per CDR3 protein results from TCRdb running MiXCR on the 5' RACE reads. The data hold more than 450,000 distinct CDR3 sequences, with 27% observed a single time. The sample originates from a study of blood T cells in healthy people across ages. Deletions cut 3 bases from V and 0 bases from J, with 6 bases between. CDR3 length equals 13 residues. Germline V gene sequence: CDR1 DFQATT, CDR2 SNEGSKA (reference sequence). These data were also reused for a study on T cells of mothers and their children.

Source material: blood. The sequence came from a boy younger than 10 in good health. The rearrangement links TRBV20-1 to TRBJ2-1; D is uncertain. In nucleotides, the CDR3 is TGCAGTGCTAGTGGTGGCTCCTACAATGAGCAGTTCTTC. This translates into CSASGGSYNEQFF.